This T cell receptor (beta chain) was documented in a study of human T cells and chemical hapten exposure. Study at large: TCR yields per sample varied mostly from small pooled library volume differences. Study-level results: After DPC sensitization, TCRs above 1 in 1000 frequency showed no change.

Time point described: healthy volunteer bleed at 6 weeks. Unfractionated whole blood was the source of the extracted total RNA. V lost 1 base and J 5 bases, leaving 12 bases between the germline ends. CDR3 size: 15 residues. Germline V gene lookup returns CDR1 LGHDT and CDR2 YNNKEL (reference sequence). Per the original methods: There were a median of approximately 100,000 TCRs per sample, with a range from about 20,000 to 700,000. TCRdb re-derived calls from the RACE reads in MiXCR, one entry per CDR3 protein. TCRdb's processing, not the authors', yielded these V and J calls. The sample has about 77,000 distinct CDR3 sequences, 8.6% seen once. This clonotype was counted ten times or more. Its specificity is not known.

The V gene is TRBV3-1, the J gene TRBJ1-5; D gene ambiguous. This receptor was identified in a female donor in good health. Some clones in this sample may be carry-over from other donors' samples. The specimen sequenced was whole blood. The CDR3 DNA sequence: TGTGCCAGCAGCCAAGTGTATGGTGGGGATCAGCCCCAGCATTTT. It yields the protein CASSQVYGGDQPQHF.